Sequencing of this T cell receptor beta chain was carried out in a study of blood T cell repertoires in COVID-19. Overall study: The United States, Italy and Spain provided the acute and convalescent COVID-19 samples.

The germline V gene has CDR1 LGHNA and CDR2 YSLEER. Trimming stripped 0 bases from V and 6 bases from J, with 12 bases between. CDR3 length: 14 residues. Study processing details: Estimation of nucleated cell counts relied on the amplification of reference gene primers. The assay was immunoSEQ multiplex PCR, and TCRdb's table has in-frame clones only and misses some. V, J and clone size are those of that table, while D and trimming were read from the DNA. The sample includes some 370,000 clones, around 89% of them seen just once. J is TRBJ2-7 and V is TRBV4-3; perhaps TRBD2 as D (6 bases). The source is a man between 18 and 29 years old with active or convalescent COVID-19. Sequenced material: peripheral blood. The CDR3 DNA reads TGCGCCAGCAGCCAAGATCCAGGAGCGGGCGAGCAGTACTTC. This translates into CASSQDPGAGEQYF.